This entry concerns a single T cell receptor (beta chain). This clone was recorded once. Its antigen has not been determined. Base-call qualities are not available, and no considerably larger clone is one nucleotide away. The cohort consisted of 600 to 700 healthy bone marrow donors. At the time of sampling, every cohort member was nominally healthy, though immune exposures that went unrecorded were likely present. The donor was CMV seropositive and was included in the group of 289 seropositive cohort members. Every donor gave a peripheral blood sample, and the peripheral blood mononuclear cells from that sample were used for TCR beta sequencing. The Qiagen DNeasy Blood Extraction Kit was used to extract genomic DNA from the blood cell samples. To prepare the library, the immunoSEQ multiplex PCR assay was applied. For the multiplex PCR, a mixture combining 60 forward primers for TCR Vbeta segments and 13 reverse primers for TCR Jbeta segments was used. Amplification of the CDR3 region of rearranged TCR beta genes was performed with a multiplex PCR assay on genomic DNA. On the Illumina HiSeq System, the amplified TCR beta libraries were sequenced as 87-base-pair reads. The study's own analysis went as follows. A later analysis tallied 75 million to 85 million unique TCR beta chains across the 700 or so repertoires, and some 12 million of those chains were shared by two or more donors. A nearest-neighbor algorithm error-corrected the raw reads and collapsed the reads into unique sequences, merging closely related sequences to remove PCR and sequencing errors. Alignment of CDR3 sequences to IMGT reference sequences was used to assign V, D and J gene segments. For a sequence to be retained, a match of at least six nucleotides was required to both a V gene segment and a J gene segment. A rearrangement was called productive if the CDR3 had no stop codons and remained in frame with V and J, and every other rearrangement was called non-productive. CDR3 was defined according to IMGT convention as the region running from the second conserved V-encoded cysteine to the conserved J-encoded phenylalanine. In an earlier analysis of 500 to 650 of the donors, sequences lacking an unambiguous match to a single V gene segment were excluded. In an earlier analysis of a few hundred of the donors, V segments were called functional above 56.7% productive rearrangements and were called segregating when the between-donor standard deviation exceeded 5%. A statistical classification framework was developed to diagnose cytomegalovirus status using the catalog of TCR beta chain sequences. In a later analysis, TCR nucleotide sequences were compared against IMGT/GENE-DB human TR gene sequences so that V and J genes could be assigned. Using the TCRdist pipeline, a later analysis assigned CDR3 sequences along with most-parsimonious VDJ recombination scenarios. In a later analysis, each TCR beta chain was defined by its CDR3 amino acid sequence together with its V-gene family, and reads lacking a unique V-gene family were excluded. To address suspected cross-contamination and a sequencing artifact, a later analysis removed roughly 580 highly shared, low-generation-probability nucleotide sequences. For each public chain, a later analysis derived a clonal expansion index from normalized ranks of inferred template counts within each repertoire. In a later analysis, generation probabilities were computed with a VDJ recombination model fitted to out-of-frame rearrangements, and the resulting probabilities were checked against IGoR. In a later analysis, TCR-TCR, TCR-HLA and TCR-CMV co-occurrence was scored with hypergeometric tests, and a repertoire-size bias correction was applied to TCR pairs. To estimate false discovery rates, a later analysis permuted the HLA or CMV assignments 20 times. A later analysis grouped co-occurring TCRs with DBSCAN, adding TCRdist sequence similarity when clustering within HLA-allele-positive subsets. Repertoires with fewer than 30,000 or more than 120,000 public chains, plus five repertoires with anomalous nucleotide sharing, were excluded from co-occurrence clustering. Entries here come from immuneACCESS through TCRdb and include only in-frame sequences with V and J called. Some clones fail to appear in such tables; in the studies checked, an unresolved V gene covers under half of the shortfall, and the cause of the remainder is unknown. For V, J and clone size, that table is used; D and trimming come from the DNA. Within this sample are 200,000 or so clones, with 65% to 85% of them counted one time only. Less than 6% of the sample comes from the top ten.

CDR1 MNHEY and CDR2 SMNVEV were looked up in the germline V gene (reference sequence). Measured from the cysteine to the phenylalanine, the CDR3 is 11 residues long. Only CDR3 DNA is held: 33 bases, read in frame from base 1. V loses 6 bases of germline sequence and J loses 3 bases, and the interval between the two ends is 2 bases. This record comes from a study of cytomegalovirus exposure and HLA in healthy donors (dated by TCRdb to the late 2010s). Describing the broader study: An earlier analysis of roughly 570 of the donors reported 276 Gb of sequence data and 100 million to 120 million unique TCR beta sequences obtained from 180 million or so T cells. HLA typing covered class I and class II loci at four-digit resolution. The genetic ancestry cluster associated with self-reported Caucasian donors included 65% to 90% of the roughly 400 genotyped donors. In an earlier analysis of several hundred of the donors, high-throughput TCR beta sequencing was used to judge whether each TCR beta V gene segment behaved as functional or pseudogenic. Approximately 310 gigabases of sequencing data and around 80 million unique TCR sequences made up an early release that covered about 640 HLA-typed donors. The study aimed to test whether signatures of past pathogen exposure could be identified by cataloging public T cell receptors. Because of strong linkage in the cohort, roughly five DR-DQ haplotypes were treated as single units for association and clustering. Among roughly 370 genotyped donors of the cohort, an average of about 240,000 unique TCR beta nucleotide sequences were sequenced per donor, roughly 18% of them non-productive. The study combined high-throughput TCR immunosequencing, statistical association of individual TCRs with disease status, and machine learning to predict cytomegalovirus infection status. All discovery cohort repertoires had been generated on a single sequencing platform. Donor age, sex, ethnicity and CMV serostatus were compiled together with the repertoire data. To study patterns of TCR occurrence, a later analysis re-analyzed previously published TCR beta repertoires from 666 donors and added high-resolution HLA genotyping. The study profiled the T cell repertoires of fewer than 850 subjects by immunosequencing and related them to cytomegalovirus serostatus. In a later genetic analysis, genome-wide SNP genotypes for about 55% of the roughly 670 donors were used, and that subset was treated as a discovery cohort. Rather than drawing on any new phenotypic data, the later analysis identified candidate immune exposures from TCR beta sequences and the way those sequences occurred across donors. The number of donors typed differed by locus, with roughly 620-630 for A, B, C, DRB1 and DQB1, roughly 550 for DQA1, nearly 610 for DPA1, and some 440 for DPB1. Besides the first cohort of 666 subjects, a separate validation cohort made up of some 110 different subjects was used.

What the work shows at the level of the full study, not this receptor alone: Most TCR sequences were observed very rarely across donors, whereas some public TCRs were present in many individuals. A later analysis reported that several top co-occurrence clusters appeared linked to parvovirus B19, influenza, CMV and Epstein-Barr virus. In both the original and validation cohorts, the classifier was reported to diagnose cytomegalovirus status with high specificity and sensitivity. Strong co-occurrence of HLA alleles, especially DR and DQ, made assigning TCR associations to individual alleles difficult. Specific HLA alleles were associated with over 15,000 TCR beta sequences at a false discovery rate of 0.05 in a later analysis. Presence/absence analyses assumed roughly uniform sequencing depth across donors, an assumption that may not hold. Some IMGT-functional V segments, including TRBV6-2 and TRBV6-3, could not be told apart with the 87-base-pair reads, so those segments were excluded. In an earlier analysis of around 600 of the donors, most TCR beta V segments were observed in productive rearrangements about 87% or about 30% of the time, broadly matching IMGT annotations. The cohort was sequenced for TCR beta chains only, and without alpha or paired-chain data the features that could be detected were limited. According to a later analysis, TCR association rates differed among HLA loci, with DRB1 alleles showing the most associated TCRs and HLA-C alleles showing the fewest. It was suggested by the authors that the approach could potentially be generalized to other disease states and immunological phenotypes. A later analysis found that most CMV-associated TCR beta chains appeared HLA-restricted, with HLA associations seemingly driven largely by CMV exposure. The earlier analysis of 587 of the donors excluded seventeen rarely observed V segments, including chromosome 9 orphons, because counts were too low. Compared with equally common non-associated chains, HLA-associated TCR beta chains in a later analysis were more clonally expanded and had lower generation probabilities. CMV serostatus was the only immune exposure information available for the cohort. Because HLA typing was unavailable for some donors at each locus, only the typed subset was used in association tests. Compared with the 666-donor mean, donors in an Asian-associated ancestry cluster had fewer N-insertions in productive TCRs, according to a later genetic analysis. In a later genetic analysis, a missense DCLRE1C variant was associated with V-gene and J-gene trimming of TCR beta chains, and the association was replicated in an independent cohort. In vitro tests confirmed that a few of the cytomegalovirus-associated TCR beta chains recognize cytomegalovirus antigens. Correlated functional status among segregating V segments might reflect linkage disequilibrium, but an unknown experimental factor could not be ruled out. A cluster of highly shared sequence variants was judged likely to represent a technical artifact of the sequencing pipeline. A further reported finding was that TCR beta sequences accurately predicted the HLA-A and HLA-B alleles for most subjects in the first cohort. In the study, some 160 TCR beta chains were listed as associated with cytomegalovirus.

This clonotype originated in a woman in her thirties in good health and CMV-seropositive. The sequence links TRBV27 to TRBJ2-2; the D gene cannot be resolved reliably. The specimen was PBMCs. The sequence in DNA is TGTGCCAGCAGCTACACCGGGGAGCTGTTTTTT. It codes for CASSYTGELFF.